This T cell receptor (beta chain) was found in a study of cytomegalovirus exposure and HLA in healthy donors. Turning to the study itself: The roughly 670 first-cohort repertoires shared a platform with the 120 or so validation repertoires, as reported in a later analysis.

The table came from immunoSEQ multiplex PCR; TCRdb's copy has only in-frame clones and leaves some out. The sample includes more than 250,000 clones, around 90% seen only once; the top ten take over 1%. The CDR3 extends over 12 amino acids. Germline V gene data show CDR1 as SNHLY and CDR2 as FYNNEI. V lost 7 bases and J lost 7, with 13 bases in between. Overall study findings and caveats: Many donors shared some public TCRs, even though most TCR sequences were rare. Altogether, more than 150 TCR beta chains were recorded as cytomegalovirus-associated.

Comment on this clone: The antigen is not known.

This chain links TRBV2 with TRBJ1-1, with D possibly TRBD1 on 5 matching bases. The sequence was obtained from a woman in her twenties or thirties in good health and CMV-seropositive. The sequenced sample was PBMCs. In DNA, the CDR3 is TGTGCCAGCATGGGTCAGGGTGATGAAGCTTTCTTT. Translation gives CASMGQGDEAFF.